This T cell receptor beta chain is drawn from a study of blood T cell repertoires in COVID-19 (dated by TCRdb to the early 2020s). Turning to the overall study: Samples covering the acute and convalescent phases of COVID-19 were provided by collaborators in the United States, Italy and Spain. The sample metadata nearly always contained a de-identified subject ID, COVID-19 status, age in years and sex. The prospective study material was composed of cDNA or gDNA derived from T cells, B-cell-depleted T cells, or PBMCs. Where available, HLA class I and class II types were obtained from metadata supplied by the sample provider rather than from assay-based typing. Samples were obtained from the ongoing ImmuneRACE study (first 160 participants) and from 1,254 subjects provided by 6 global collaborators. Subjects who had been exposed to COVID-19, were actively infected with it, or had recovered from it provided the deeply sampled blood TCRbeta repertoires that made up the dataset. A freely available public database, intended as a resource for researchers studying the immune response to SARS-CoV-2, is where the repertoires were released.

TCRbeta CDR3 regions were amplified from genomic DNA using the immunoSEQ Assay, a bias-controlled multiplex PCR. In the source study's methods: Nucleated cell counts per sample were estimated from amplification of reference gene primers within the assay. To quantify the absolute abundance of each unique TCRbeta CDR3 rearrangement, sequence reads were collapsed and filtered. Productive Simpson clonality was computed per sample as the square root of Simpson's diversity index over productive rearrangements. TCRdb provides this immuneACCESS table in a form limited to in-frame rearrangements. Some clones are lacking; in checked studies, under half of them reflect an unresolved V gene, and why the rest are absent is not known. V and J calls plus clone size are reproduced from that table; the DNA served to infer D and trimming. The sample table lists 250,000 to 300,000 clones, roughly 89% of them with a count of one. The ten most abundant clones make up about 0.94% of the sample.

The germline V gene (reference sequence) gives CDR1 as SEHNR and CDR2 as FQNEAQ. The CDR3 goes from the cysteine to the phenylalanine over 15 residues. Only CDR3 DNA is held: 45 bases, read in frame from base 1. Deletion took 0 bases off V and 4 bases off J, with a span of 10 bases between the germline ends. Samples from volunteer blood donors who had recovered from COVID-19 were contributed by a second Seattle source. The collaborating institutions used their own protocols to collect whole blood in K2EDTA tubes. Collaborator samples were shipped for TCRbeta analysis as frozen whole blood, isolated PBMCs, or DNA extracted from either sample type. Details on this clone: Its antigen is not yet known. Qualities for individual bases were not recorded, and no much larger clone is one base off.

Overall results and qualifications from the work: Clinical and demographic metadata were provided uncurated, with the amount varying by source and participant.

The V and J segments used are TRBV7-9 and TRBJ2-1; TRBD2 is perhaps the D gene, given 6 matching bases. The TCR sequence derives from a woman aged 40 to 55 who had recovered from COVID-19. The sequenced sample consisted of peripheral blood. Here is the DNA: TGTGCCAGCAGCTTAGCCTTAGCGGAGTACAATGAGCAGTTCTTC. Its amino acids are CASSLALAEYNEQFF.